This TCR beta chain was captured by sequencing in a study of T cell changes during pregnancy in multiple sclerosis. TCRdb's copy holds only in-frame clones and misses some; the assay was immunoSEQ multiplex PCR. Found here are roughly 99,000 clones, under 95% of them singletons; the top ten hold about 2.5%. This TCR was recovered from a female donor in good health, enrolled as a control in a pregnancy study. Source: peripheral blood, taken after pregnancy.

This CDR3 reads CASSGQGIQPQHF. CDR3 coding DNA: TGTGCCAGCAGTGGACAGGGAATTCAGCCCCAGCATTTT. The J gene is TRBJ1-5, the V gene TRBV25-1, with 7 bases fitting TRBD1. J lost 6 bases, V lost 4 bases, and 3 bases had no gene match. CDR3 length: 13 amino acids. Germline assignment: CDR1 MGHDK and CDR2 SYGVNS.